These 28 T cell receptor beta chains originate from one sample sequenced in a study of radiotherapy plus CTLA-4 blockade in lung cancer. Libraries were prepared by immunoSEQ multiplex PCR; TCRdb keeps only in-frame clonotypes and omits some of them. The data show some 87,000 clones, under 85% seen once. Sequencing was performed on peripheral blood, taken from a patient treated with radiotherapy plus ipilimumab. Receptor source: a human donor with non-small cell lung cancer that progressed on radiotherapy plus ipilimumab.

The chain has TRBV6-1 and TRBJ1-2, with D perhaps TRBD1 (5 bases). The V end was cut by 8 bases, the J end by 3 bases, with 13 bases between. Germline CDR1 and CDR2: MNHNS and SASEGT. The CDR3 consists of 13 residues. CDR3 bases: TGTGCCAGCGTCAGGCAGGGCGACTATGGCTACACCTTC. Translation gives CASVRQGDYGYTF.

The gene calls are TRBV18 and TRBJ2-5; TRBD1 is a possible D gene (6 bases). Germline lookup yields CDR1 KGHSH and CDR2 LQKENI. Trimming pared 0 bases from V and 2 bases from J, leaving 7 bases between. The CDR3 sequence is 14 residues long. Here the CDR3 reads CASSPPGQQETQYF. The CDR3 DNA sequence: TGTGCCAGCTCACCACCTGGACAGCAAGAGACCCAGTACTTC.

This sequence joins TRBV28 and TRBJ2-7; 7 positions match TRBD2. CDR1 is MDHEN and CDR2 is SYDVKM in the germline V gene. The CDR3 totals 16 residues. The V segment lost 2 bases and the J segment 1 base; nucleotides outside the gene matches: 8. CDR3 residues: CASSLGRGPLSYEQYF. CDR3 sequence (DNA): TGTGCCAGCAGTTTAGGGAGGGGTCCTTTATCCTACGAGCAGTACTTC.

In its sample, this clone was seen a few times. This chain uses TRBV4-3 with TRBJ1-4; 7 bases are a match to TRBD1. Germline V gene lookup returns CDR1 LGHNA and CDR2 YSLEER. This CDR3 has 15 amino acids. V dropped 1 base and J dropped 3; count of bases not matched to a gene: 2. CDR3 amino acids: CASSQGQGANEKLFF. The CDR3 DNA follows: TGCGCCAGCAGCCAAGGACAGGGTGCTAATGAAAAACTGTTTTTT.

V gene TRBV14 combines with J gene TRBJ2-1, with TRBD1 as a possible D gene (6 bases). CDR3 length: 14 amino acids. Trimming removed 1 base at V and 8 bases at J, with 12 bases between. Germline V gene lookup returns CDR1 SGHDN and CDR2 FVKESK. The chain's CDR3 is CASSQGWAGDEQFF. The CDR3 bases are TGTGCCAGCAGCCAAGGGTGGGCAGGGGATGAGCAGTTCTTC.

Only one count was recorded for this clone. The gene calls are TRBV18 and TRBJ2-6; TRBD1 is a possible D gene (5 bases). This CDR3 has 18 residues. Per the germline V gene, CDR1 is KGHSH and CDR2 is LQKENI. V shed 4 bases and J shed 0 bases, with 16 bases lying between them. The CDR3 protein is CASSQGNPRFSGANVLTF. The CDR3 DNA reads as TGTGCCAGCTCACAGGGGAATCCCAGGTTCTCTGGGGCCAACGTCCTGACTTTC.

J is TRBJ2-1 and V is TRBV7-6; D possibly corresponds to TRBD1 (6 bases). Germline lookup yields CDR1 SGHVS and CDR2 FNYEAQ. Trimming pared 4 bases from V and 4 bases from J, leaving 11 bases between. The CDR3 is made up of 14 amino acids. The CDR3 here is CASSSQDRYNEQFF. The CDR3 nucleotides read TGTGCCAGCAGCTCCCAGGACAGATACAATGAGCAGTTCTTC. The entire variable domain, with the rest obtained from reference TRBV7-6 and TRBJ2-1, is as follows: GAGVSQSPRYKVTKRGQDVALRCDPISGHVSLYWYRQALGQGPEFLTYFNYEAQQDKSGLPNDRFSAERPEGSISTLTIQRTEQRDSAMYRCASSSQDRYNEQFFGPGTRLTVL.

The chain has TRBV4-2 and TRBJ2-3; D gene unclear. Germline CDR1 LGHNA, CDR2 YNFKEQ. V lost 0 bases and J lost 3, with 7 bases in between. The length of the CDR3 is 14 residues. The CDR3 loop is CASSQDLRTDTQYF. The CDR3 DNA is TGTGCCAGCAGCCAAGACTTGAGGACAGATACGCAGTATTTT.

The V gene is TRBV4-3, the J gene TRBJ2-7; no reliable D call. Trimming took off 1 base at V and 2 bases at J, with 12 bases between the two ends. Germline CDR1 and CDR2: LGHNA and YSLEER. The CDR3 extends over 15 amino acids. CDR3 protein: CASSQGQVGTYEQYF. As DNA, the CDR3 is TGCGCCAGCAGCCAAGGTCAGGTTGGCACCTACGAGCAGTACTTC.

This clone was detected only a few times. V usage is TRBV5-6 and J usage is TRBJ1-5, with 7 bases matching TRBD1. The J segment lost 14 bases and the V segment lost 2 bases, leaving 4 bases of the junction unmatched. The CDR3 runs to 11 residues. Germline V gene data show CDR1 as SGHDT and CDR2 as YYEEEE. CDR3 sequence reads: CASSFGQDKHF. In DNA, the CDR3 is TGTGCCAGCAGCTTTGGACAGGACAAGCATTTT.

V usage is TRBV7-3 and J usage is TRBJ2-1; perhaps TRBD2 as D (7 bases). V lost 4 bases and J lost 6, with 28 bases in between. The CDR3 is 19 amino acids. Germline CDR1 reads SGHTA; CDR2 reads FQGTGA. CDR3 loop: CASSSQPAGWGGAGNEQFF. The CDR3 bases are TGTGCCAGCAGCTCCCAACCGGCCGGGTGGGGGGGCGCGGGCAATGAGCAGTTCTTC. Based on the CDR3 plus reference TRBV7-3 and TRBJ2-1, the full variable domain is GAGVSQTPSNKVTEKGKYVELRCDPISGHTALYWYRQSLGQGPEFLIYFQGTGAADDSGLPNDRFFAVRPEGSVSTLKIQRTERGDSAVYLCASSSQPAGWGGAGNEQFFGPGTRLTVL.

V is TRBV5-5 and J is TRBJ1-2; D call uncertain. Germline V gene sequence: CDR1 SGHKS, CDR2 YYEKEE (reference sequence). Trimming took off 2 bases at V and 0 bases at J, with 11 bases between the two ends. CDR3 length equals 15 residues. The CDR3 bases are TGTGCCAGCAGCTTCTCCGAGTCAGCTAACTATGGCTACACCTTC. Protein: CASSFSESANYGYTF.

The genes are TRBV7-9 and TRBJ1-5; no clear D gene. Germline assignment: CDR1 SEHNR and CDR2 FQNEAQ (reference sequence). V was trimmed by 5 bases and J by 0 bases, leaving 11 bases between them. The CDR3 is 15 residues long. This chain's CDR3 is CASSQDGISNQPQHF. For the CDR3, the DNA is TGTGCCAGCAGCCAGGACGGAATTAGCAATCAGCCCCAGCATTTT.

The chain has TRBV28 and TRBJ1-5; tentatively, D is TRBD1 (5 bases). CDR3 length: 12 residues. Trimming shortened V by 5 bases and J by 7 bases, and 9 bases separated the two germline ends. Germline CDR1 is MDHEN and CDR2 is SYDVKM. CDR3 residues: CASSIPGQPQHF. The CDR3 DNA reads TGTGCCAGCAGTATCCCAGGGCAGCCCCAGCATTTT.

Written as DNA, the CDR3 is TGCGCCAGCAGCTCCAACAGGGGTGGGGGAGGCTATGGCTACACCTTC. Residues: CASSSNRGGGGYGYTF. V gene TRBV5-1 combines with J gene TRBJ1-2; 7 positions match TRBD1. The CDR3 extends over 16 amino acids. In germline, CDR1 is SGHRS, CDR2 YFSETQ. The ends lost 3 bases at V and 4 bases at J; junction bases unmatched: 12.

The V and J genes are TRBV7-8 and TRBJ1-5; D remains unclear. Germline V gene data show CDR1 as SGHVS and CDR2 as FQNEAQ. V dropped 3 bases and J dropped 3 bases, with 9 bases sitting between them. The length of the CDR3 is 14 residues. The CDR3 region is CASSFLDDNQPQHF. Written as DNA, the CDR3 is TGTGCCAGCAGCTTCCTTGACGACAATCAGCCCCAGCATTTT.

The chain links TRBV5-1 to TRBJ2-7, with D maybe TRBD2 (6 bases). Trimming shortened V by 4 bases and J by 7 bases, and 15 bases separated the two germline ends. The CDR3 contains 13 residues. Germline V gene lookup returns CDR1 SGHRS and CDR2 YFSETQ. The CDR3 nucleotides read TGCGCCAGCAGCGGACTTTCCGGGGGAGAGCAGTACTTC. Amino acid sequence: CASSGLSGGEQYF.

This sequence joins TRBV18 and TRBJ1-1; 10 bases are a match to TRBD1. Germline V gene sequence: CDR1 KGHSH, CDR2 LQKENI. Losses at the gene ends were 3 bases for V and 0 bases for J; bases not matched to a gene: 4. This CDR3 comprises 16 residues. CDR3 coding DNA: TGTGCCAGCTCACCTGGGACAGGGGCGATGAACACTGAAGCTTTCTTT. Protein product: CASSPGTGAMNTEAFF.

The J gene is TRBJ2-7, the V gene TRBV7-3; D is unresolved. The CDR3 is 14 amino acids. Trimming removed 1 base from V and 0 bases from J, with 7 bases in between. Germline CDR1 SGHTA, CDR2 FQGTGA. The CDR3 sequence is CASSLNPSSYEQYF. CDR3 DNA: TGTGCCAGCAGCTTAAATCCTAGCTCCTACGAGCAGTACTTC.

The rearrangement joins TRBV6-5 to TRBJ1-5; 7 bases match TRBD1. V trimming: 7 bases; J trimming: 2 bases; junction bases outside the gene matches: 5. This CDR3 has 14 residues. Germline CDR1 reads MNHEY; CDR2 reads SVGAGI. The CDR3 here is CASKGAPGNQPQHF. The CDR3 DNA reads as TGTGCCAGCAAGGGGGCGCCTGGCAATCAGCCCCAGCATTTT.

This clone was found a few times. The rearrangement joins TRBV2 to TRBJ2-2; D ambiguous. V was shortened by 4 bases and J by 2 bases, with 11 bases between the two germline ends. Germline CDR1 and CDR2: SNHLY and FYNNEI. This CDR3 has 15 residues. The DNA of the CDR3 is TGTGCCAGCAGTGCAGCGCCCGGTAACACCGGGGAGCTGTTTTTT. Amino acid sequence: CASSAAPGNTGELFF.

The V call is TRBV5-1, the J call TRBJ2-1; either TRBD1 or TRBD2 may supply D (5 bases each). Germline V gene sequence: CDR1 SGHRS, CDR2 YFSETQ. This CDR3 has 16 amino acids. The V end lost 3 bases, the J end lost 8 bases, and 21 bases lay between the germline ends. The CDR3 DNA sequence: TGCGCCAGCAGCTGGGGCGGCAGTGGGACGGCACATGAGCAGTTCTTC. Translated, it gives CASSWGGSGTAHEQFF. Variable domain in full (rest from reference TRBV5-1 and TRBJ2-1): KAGVTQTPRYLIKTRGQQVTLSCSPISGHRSVSWYQQTPGQGLQFLFEYFSETQRNKGNFPGRFSGRQFSNSRSEMNVSTLELGDSALYLCASSWGGSGTAHEQFFGPGTRLTVL.

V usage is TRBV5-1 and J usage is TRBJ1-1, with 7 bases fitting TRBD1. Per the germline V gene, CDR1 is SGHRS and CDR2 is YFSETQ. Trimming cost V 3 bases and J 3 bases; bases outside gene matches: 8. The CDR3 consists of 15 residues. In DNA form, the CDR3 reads TGCGCCAGCAGCTCGGCAGGGGGAGGGGACACTGAAGCTTTCTTT. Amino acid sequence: CASSSAGGGDTEAFF.

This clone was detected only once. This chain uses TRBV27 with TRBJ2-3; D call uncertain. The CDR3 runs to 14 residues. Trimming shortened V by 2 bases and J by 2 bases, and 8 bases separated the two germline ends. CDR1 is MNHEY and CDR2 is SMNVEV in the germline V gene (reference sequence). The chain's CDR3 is CASSLSPNTDTQYF. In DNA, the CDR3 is TGTGCCAGCAGTTTAAGTCCCAACACAGATACGCAGTATTTT.

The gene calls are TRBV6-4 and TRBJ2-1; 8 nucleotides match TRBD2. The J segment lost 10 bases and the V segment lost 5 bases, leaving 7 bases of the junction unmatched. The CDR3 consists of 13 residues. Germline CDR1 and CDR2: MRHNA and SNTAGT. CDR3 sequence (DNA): TGTGCCAGCAGTCCTGGACTAGCCGGCGAGCAGTTCTTC. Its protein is CASSPGLAGEQFF.

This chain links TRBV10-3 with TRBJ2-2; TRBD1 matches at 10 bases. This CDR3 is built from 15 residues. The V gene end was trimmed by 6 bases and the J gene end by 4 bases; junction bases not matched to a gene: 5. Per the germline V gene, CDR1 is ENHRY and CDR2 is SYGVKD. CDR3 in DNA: TGTGCCATCAGGCCCGGGACAGGGGCCACCGGGGAGCTGTTTTTT. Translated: CAIRPGTGATGELFF.

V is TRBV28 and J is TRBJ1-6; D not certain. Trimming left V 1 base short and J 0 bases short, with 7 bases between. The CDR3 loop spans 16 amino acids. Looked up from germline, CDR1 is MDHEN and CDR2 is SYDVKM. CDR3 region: CASSLSGSSYNSPLHF. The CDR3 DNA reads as TGTGCCAGCAGTTTATCGGGTAGCTCCTATAATTCACCCCTCCACTTT.

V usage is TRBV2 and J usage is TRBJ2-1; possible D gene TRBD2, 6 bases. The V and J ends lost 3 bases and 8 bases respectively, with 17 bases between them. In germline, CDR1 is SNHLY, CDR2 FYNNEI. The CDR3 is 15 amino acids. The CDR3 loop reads CASSEVGEAVDEQFF. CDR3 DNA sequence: TGTGCCAGCAGTGAGGTGGGGGAGGCCGTCGATGAGCAGTTCTTC. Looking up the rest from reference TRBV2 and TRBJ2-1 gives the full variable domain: EPEVTQTPSHQVTQMGQEVILRCVPISNHLYFYWYRQILGQKVEFLVSFYNNEISEKSEIFDDQFSVERPDGSNFTLKIRSTKLEDSAMYFCASSEVGEAVDEQFFGPGTRLTVL.